These T cell receptor beta chains were read from a single sample in a study of T cells in Graves' hyperthyroidism and ophthalmopathy. TCRdb fed the multiplex PCR reads into MiXCR, producing one record per CDR3 protein. Among hundreds of thousands of distinct CDR3 sequences listed, 14% to 15% were seen once. Sequencing was performed on blood. The receptor set was obtained from a man aged 18 to 35 with Graves' ophthalmopathy. Both conserved end residues are part of each CDR3. The order of the fields is V gene, clone size, D gene, J gene, CDR3 protein, CDR3 DNA. D genes are given only for firm matches. Rows may omit the clone size; those that give it use once, few, many or a size class.

>TRBV5-1|NA|NA|TRBJ1-1
CASSFQPRGNTEAFF
TGCGCCAGCAGCTTCCAACCTAGGGGAAACACTGAAGCTTTCTTT
>TRBV20-1|few|NA|TRBJ1-2
CSARDIGGGDNYGYTF
TGCAGTGCTAGAGATATCGGTGGAGGGGACAACTATGGCTACACCTTC
>TRBV19|NA|NA|TRBJ1-1
CASSITGRDTEAFF
TGTGCCAGTAGTATAACGGGGAGAGACACTGAAGCTTTCTTT
>TRBV5-1|many|TRBD1|TRBJ1-4
CASSFDRGNEKLFF
TGCGCCAGCAGCTTCGACAGGGGAAATGAAAAACTGTTTTTT
>TRBV7-7|few|TRBD1|TRBJ2-2
CASSDRVRELFF
TGTGCTAGCAGTGACAGGGTCCGGGAGCTGTTTTTT
>TRBV5-6|NA|NA|TRBJ2-7
CASSLGSRGYEQYF
TGTGCCAGCAGCTTGGGGTCCCGAGGGTACGAGCAGTACTTC
>TRBV27|many|NA|TRBJ1-2
CASTNSLEVNYGYTF
TGTGCCAGCACTAACAGTCTAGAGGTCAACTATGGCTACACCTTC
>TRBV4-1|NA|NA|TRBJ1-5
CASSQSSLTGNQPQHF
TGCGCCAGCAGCCAGTCGTCGCTGACAGGCAATCAGCCCCAGCATTTT
>TRBV3-1|few|NA|TRBJ2-5
CASSQVSGAGETQYF
TGTGCCAGCAGCCAAGTCAGTGGGGCCGGCGAGACCCAGTACTTC
>TRBV5-4|NA|NA|TRBJ2-1
CASSLSPSSETYNEQFF
TGTGCCAGCAGCTTGTCCCCCTCTAGCGAAACCTACAATGAGCAGTTCTTC
>TRBV27|few|TRBD2|TRBJ2-2
CATRLAGGGGELFF
TGTGCCACCCGACTAGCGGGGGGGGGCGGGGAGCTGTTTTTT
>TRBV11-3|many|TRBD1|TRBJ2-7
CASSSGQGEIYEQYF
TGTGCCAGCAGCTCGGGACAGGGTGAAATCTACGAGCAGTACTTC
>TRBV5-1|NA|TRBD1|TRBJ2-5
CASSQGAVQETQYF
TGCGCCAGCAGTCAGGGGGCAGTCCAAGAGACCCAGTACTTC
>TRBV5-6|few|NA|TRBJ2-1
CASSSYFANEQFF
TGTGCCAGCAGCTCCTACTTTGCTAATGAGCAGTTCTTC
>TRBV5-5|NA|NA|TRBJ2-7
CATSGGGGEQYF
TGTGCCACCAGTGGTGGGGGCGGTGAGCAGTACTTC
>TRBV7-2|many|TRBD1|TRBJ2-5
CASHVGTGGAPRTQYF
TGTGCCAGCCACGTAGGGACAGGGGGCGCGCCAAGGACCCAGTACTTC
>TRBV5-6|NA|NA|TRBJ1-1
CASSFGVSTEAFF
TGTGCCAGCAGCTTCGGGGTTTCGACTGAAGCTTTCTTT
>TRBV11-2|many|NA|TRBJ2-3
CASSRMDSSDTQYF
TGTGCCAGCAGCAGAATGGACAGCTCCGATACGCAGTATTTT
>TRBV2|NA|TRBD2|TRBJ2-2
CASSRSGGLAGVTGELFF
TGTGCCAGCAGCAGAAGCGGGGGACTAGCGGGGGTAACCGGGGAGCTGTTTTTT
>TRBV4-1|few|NA|TRBJ1-2
CASSPNRRITNYGYTF
TGCGCCAGCAGCCCTAATCGACGGATTACTAACTATGGCTACACCTTC
>TRBV5-1|NA|TRBD2|TRBJ2-5
CASSYKGTSGRWETQYF
TGCGCCAGCAGCTACAAAGGGACGAGCGGGAGGTGGGAGACCCAGTACTTC
>TRBV11-1|many|NA|TRBJ2-2
CASSLYRETTGELFF
TGTGCCAGCAGCTTATATAGGGAGACGACCGGGGAGCTGTTTTTT
>TRBV5-1|many|TRBD1|TRBJ2-3
CASSLDGTETDTQYF
TGCGCCAGCAGCTTGGATGGGACAGAAACAGATACGCAGTATTTT
>TRBV10-3|many|TRBD1|TRBJ1-1
CAISESTGATEAFF
TGTGCCATCAGTGAGTCGACAGGGGCCACTGAAGCTTTCTTT
>TRBV7-9|NA|NA|TRBJ1-1
CASSLEAGMSTEAFF
TGTGCCAGCAGCTTAGAGGCAGGGATGAGCACTGAAGCTTTCTTT
>TRBV29-1|NA|TRBD1|TRBJ2-7
CSASSSGGYVQYF
TGCAGCGCCTCTTCTTCAGGGGGCTACGTGCAGTACTTC
>TRBV19|many|NA|TRBJ2-7
CASSMPLGEQYF
TGTGCCAGTAGTATGCCCTTGGGGGAGCAGTACTTC
>TRBV11-2|many|NA|TRBJ2-5
CASSLGPDTQETQYF
TGTGCCAGCAGCTTAGGTCCGGACACACAAGAGACCCAGTACTTC
>TRBV24-1|many|NA|TRBJ2-3
CATSQFGATSTDTQYF
TGTGCCACCAGTCAATTCGGCGCGACTAGCACAGATACGCAGTATTTT
>TRBV5-1|many|NA|TRBJ2-7
CASSLEGTTSYEQYF
TGCGCCAGCAGCTTAGAAGGGACAACCTCCTACGAGCAGTACTTC
>TRBV19|many|NA|TRBJ2-5
CASSIGGTQETQYF
TGTGCCAGTAGTATAGGAGGGACCCAAGAGACCCAGTACTTC
>TRBV5-5|many|NA|TRBJ1-1
CASSLVVGDTEAFF
TGTGCCAGCAGCTTGGTGGTTGGGGACACTGAAGCTTTCTTT
>TRBV24-1|many|TRBD2|TRBJ2-3
CATSDATSADTQYF
TGTGCCACCAGTGATGCAACTAGCGCAGATACGCAGTATTTT
>TRBV29-1|many|TRBD2|TRBJ2-1
CSGSSGSSNEQFF
TGCAGCGGTTCTAGCGGGAGTTCAAATGAGCAGTTCTTC
>TRBV6-1|few|NA|TRBJ2-1
CASSETYNEQFF
TGTGCCAGCAGTGAGACTTACAATGAGCAGTTCTTC
>TRBV2|many|NA|TRBJ2-7
CASSQYPYEQYF
TGTGCCAGCAGTCAATACCCATACGAGCAGTACTTC
>TRBV7-9|many|NA|TRBJ2-1
CASSVAEALYNEQFF
TGTGCCAGCAGCGTAGCGGAGGCCTTGTACAATGAGCAGTTCTTC
>TRBV7-3|NA|NA|TRBJ2-4
CASSLQGPGDIQYF
TGTGCCAGCAGCTTACAGGGGCCCGGGGACATTCAGTACTTC
>TRBV3-1|NA|NA|TRBJ1-4
CASSQGIWGTEKLFF
TGTGCCAGCAGCCAAGGAATATGGGGGACTGAAAAACTGTTTTTT
>TRBV18|few|NA|TRBJ2-2
CASYPQGYTGELFF
TGTGCCAGCTACCCGCAGGGTTACACCGGGGAGCTGTTTTTT
>TRBV2|many|TRBD1|TRBJ1-5
CASSLSQGNQPQHF
TGTGCCAGCAGCCTGTCACAGGGGAATCAGCCCCAGCATTTT
>TRBV19|few|NA|TRBJ2-1
CASNSYNEQFF
TGTGCCAGTAACTCCTACAATGAGCAGTTCTTC
>TRBV4-1|few|TRBD2|TRBJ2-1
CASSQGSGGPNEQFF
TGCGCCAGCAGCCAAGGAAGCGGGGGGCCCAATGAGCAGTTCTTC
>TRBV5-1|many|NA|TRBJ1-5
CASSPDGNSNQPQHF
TGCGCCAGCAGCCCGGACGGAAATAGCAATCAGCCCCAGCATTTT
>TRBV20-1|few|NA|TRBJ2-7
CSARGQQSSYEQYF
TGCAGTGCTAGGGGACAACAATCAAGCTACGAGCAGTACTTC
>TRBV7-9|many|TRBD1|TRBJ2-3
CASSFGTEVVDTQYF
TGTGCCAGCAGCTTCGGGACAGAGGTGGTGGATACGCAGTATTTT
>TRBV6-5|NA|NA|TRBJ1-1
CASSYKGGTEAFF
TGTGCCAGCAGTTACAAGGGGGGCACTGAAGCTTTCTTT
>TRBV9|many|TRBD1|TRBJ2-1
CASSDPRQGGHNEQFF
TGTGCCAGCAGCGACCCTAGACAGGGGGGGCACAATGAGCAGTTCTTC
>TRBV30|NA|NA|TRBJ2-4
CAFFVRGRQNTQYF
TGTGCCTTCTTCGTCAGGGGACGCCAAAACACTCAGTACTTC